This T cell receptor beta chain was found in a study of T-cell reconstitution after alpha-beta-depleted transplantation in children. Study outcomes and limitations: Reportedly, only several hundred clones from non-depleted graft cells drove alpha-beta T-cell counts at about two months. After one year, T-cell counts and TCRbeta diversity mostly came from new T cells.

The CDR3 sequence is 17 residues long. Germline V gene data show CDR1 as MGHDK and CDR2 as SYGVNS. The V gene end was trimmed by 4 bases and the J gene end by 0 bases; junction bases not matched to a gene: 9. This sample's TCRbeta library carried unique molecular identifier barcodes. Using its own MiXCR run on the PCR reads, TCRdb lists one record per CDR3 protein. The sample includes hundreds of thousands of distinct CDR3 sequences, roughly 18% of them seen just once. Concerning this clonotype itself: What it binds is unknown.

This TCR was sampled from a male patient between 2 and 10 years old who had a stem cell transplant for acute lymphoblastic leukemia, so the T cells may come from the graft donor. The V and J genes are TRBV25-1 and TRBJ2-3; 8 nucleotides align to TRBD2. The sample here was PBMCs, mostly from graft donor cells, taken 360 days after TCRalphabeta/CD19-depleted stem cell transplant. CDR3 sequence reads: CASSASGGELSTDTQYF. The CDR3 DNA is TGTGCCAGCAGTGCAAGCGGGGGCGAATTAAGCACAGATACGCAGTATTTT. The full variable domain, rest sourced from reference TRBV25-1 and TRBJ2-3, is EADIYQTPRYLVIGTGKKITLECSQTMGHDKMYWYQQDPGMELHLIHYSYGVNSTEKGDLSSESTVSRIRTEHFPLTLESARPSHTSQYLCASSASGGELSTDTQYFGPGTRLTVL.